These 23 T cell receptor beta chains were sequenced from one sample in a study of T cell clonality in common variable immunodeficiency. Only in-frame clones appear in the TCRdb table, and some are missing; sequencing was by immunoSEQ multiplex PCR. Reported are tens of thousands of clones, none seen only once; the ten largest carry 4.5% to 5.5%. Sequencing was done on a sample of peripheral blood mononuclear cells. The origin of the receptors is a person aged 18 to 75 in good health.

There are many counts of this clone. The read gets to within 3 residues of the CDR3 end, and the germline J gene fills in the rest. J is TRBJ1-2 and V is TRBV5-1; tentative D call: TRBD1 (5 bases). The CDR3 is 14 amino acids. Trimming shortened V by 0 bases and J by 6 bases, and 12 bases separated the two germline ends. Germline CDR1 SGHRS, CDR2 YFSETQ. CDR3 in amino acids: CASSLGSGIDGYTF. The sequenced CDR3 bases are TGCGCCAGCAGCTTGGGTTCAGGGATAGATGGC.

This clone was counted many times. The observed sequence ends 3 residues before the CDR3 terminus, with the missing tail filled in from the germline J gene. V is TRBV5-1 and J is TRBJ2-5, with D possibly being TRBD2 (7 bases). The CDR3 loop spans 15 amino acids. The V and J ends lost 7 bases and 7 bases respectively, with 23 bases between them. Germline V gene lookup returns CDR1 SGHRS and CDR2 YFSETQ. The DNA read from the CDR3 is TGCGCCAGCTCTCTCCGTGAACAGGGAGGGGGGACC. It is translated as CASSLREQGGGT. The whole CDR3 protein reads CASSLREQGGGTQYF.

This clone showed up just a few times. The CDR3 end falls 3 residues outside the read, so it is completed with the germline J gene. The rearrangement uses TRBV27 and TRBJ2-7; D perhaps matches TRBD1 (6 bases). Trimming pared 5 bases from V and 3 bases from J, leaving 17 bases between. This CDR3 has 15 amino acids. Per the germline V gene, CDR1 is MNHEY and CDR2 is SMNVEV (reference sequence). The part of the CDR3 DNA that was read is TGTGCCAGCAGTCCCTTAGGGGGTAAGATCTACGAG. Its translation is CASSPLGGKIYE. The whole CDR3 region reads CASSPLGGKIYEQYF.

This clone was picked up many times. The read comes to an end 3 residues before the CDR3 does, leaving the germline J gene to fill in the end. The chain uses TRBV5-1 and TRBJ1-1, with 7 bases aligning to TRBD1. V dropped 4 bases and J dropped 4; count of bases not matched to a gene: 10. CDR3 length: 15 residues. Germline loops: CDR1 SGHRS, CDR2 YFSETQ. The CDR3 DNA, read in part, is TGCGCCAGCAGCGACCGGACAGGAGGTAGCACTGAA. It translates to CASSDRTGGSTE. The CDR3 as a whole reads CASSDRTGGSTEAFF.

This clone has ten or more counts. The CDR3 end falls 3 residues outside the read, so it is completed with the germline J gene. The chain has TRBV5-1 and TRBJ2-6; no reliable D call. Per germline, CDR1 SGHRS and CDR2 YFSETQ. Trimming stripped 4 bases from V and 4 bases from J, with 12 bases between. The CDR3 has 15 residues. CDR3 bases read: TGCGCCAGCAGCCCCCGTACAGCCGGGGCCAACGTC. It specifies CASSPRTAGANV. The entire CDR3 is CASSPRTAGANVLTF.

This clone was observed at least ten times. Sequencing ends 3 residues short of the CDR3 end; the germline J gene provides the rest. The chain carries TRBV5-5 and TRBJ2-3, with 12 bases aligning to TRBD2. Unmatched junction bases numbered 6, after V lost 6 bases and J lost 4 bases. Germline V gives CDR1 SGHKS, CDR2 YYEKEE (reference sequence). The CDR3 has 15 residues. The DNA read from the CDR3 is TGTGCCAGCACGACTAGCGGGAGTGGTTCAGATACG. Translating gives CASTTSGSGSDT. The CDR3, in full, reads CASTTSGSGSDTQYF.

Of note for this clone: The sequence runs out 3 residues before the end of the CDR3; the remainder is reconstructed from the germline J gene. The chain employs TRBV19 and TRBJ1-5, with TRBD1 matching 9 bases. The CDR3 is 17 residues long. The J segment lost 2 bases and the V segment lost 1 base, leaving 6 bases of the junction unmatched. Germline CDR1 LNHDA, CDR2 SQIVND (reference sequence). The CDR3 DNA, read in part, is TGTGCCAGTAGTATAGGAGGGGGGACAGGGCGCAATCAGCCC. Protein sequence: CASSIGGGTGRNQP. The CDR3 in its entirety is CASSIGGGTGRNQPQHF.

This clone was seen at least ten times. Read sequence stops 3 residues before the CDR3 end, and the germline J gene provides the missing end. The gene calls are TRBV18 and TRBJ2-3, with 8 positions matching TRBD2. This CDR3 is 15 amino acids long. The germline V gene encodes CDR1 KGHSH and CDR2 LQKENI. Trimming cost V 2 bases and J 1 base; bases outside gene matches: 2. The CDR3 here is CASSPVSGGTDTQYF. The sequenced CDR3 bases are TGTGCCAGCTCACCAGTTAGCGGGGGCACAGATACG.

This clone was seen ten or more times. The CDR3 end lies 3 residues beyond the end of the read and is filled in from the germline J gene. The chain links TRBV5-1 to TRBJ1-6, with a possible D match to TRBD1 (6 bases). The CDR3 totals 15 residues. The germline CDR1 and CDR2 sequences are SGHRS and YFSETQ. V was shortened by 3 bases and J by 4 bases, with 11 bases between the two germline ends. The CDR3 reads CASSSEGQYNSPLHF. The sequenced part of the CDR3 DNA is TGCGCCAGCAGCTCTGAAGGACAGTATAATTCACCC.

This clone was observed many times. The observed sequence ends 3 residues before the CDR3 terminus, with the missing tail filled in from the germline J gene. V and J are TRBV9 and TRBJ2-3; 10 bases fit TRBD2. Looked up from germline, CDR1 is SGDLS and CDR2 is YYNGEE. The trim removed 6 bases at V and 0 bases at J, leaving 10 bases unmatched. CDR3 size: 17 residues. Incomplete CDR3 DNA: TGTGCCAGCAATGAGCGGGAGGGCCAAACTAGCACAGATACG. The encoded protein is CASNEREGQTSTDT. The CDR3, in full, reads CASNEREGQTSTDTQYF.

Ten or more counts support this clone. Read coverage stops 3 residues before the CDR3 terminus; the germline J gene supplies the remainder. The rearrangement joins TRBV20-1 to TRBJ2-3; no firm D call. Germline lookup yields CDR1 DFQATT and CDR2 SNEGSKA (reference sequence). This CDR3 is 12 amino acids long. The germline V and J ends were trimmed by 4 bases and 0 bases, with 5 bases remaining between them. The DNA read from the CDR3 is TGCAGTGCTAAGCCTAGCACAGATACG. Protein product: CSAKPSTDT. The whole CDR3 reads CSAKPSTDTQYF.

This clone came up many times. Incomplete CDR3 DNA: TGTGCCAGCAGTGAATCGGTGGCAGGGTATGGC. Translating it yields CASSESVAGYG. The entire CDR3 reads CASSESVAGYGYTF. The chain carries TRBV6-1 and TRBJ1-2, with D possibly TRBD1 on 5 matching bases. The read comes to an end 3 residues before the CDR3 does, leaving the germline J gene to fill in the end. Trimming left V 2 bases short and J 5 bases short, with 12 bases between. The germline V gene encodes CDR1 MNHNS and CDR2 SASEGT. The CDR3 runs 14 residues.

This clone has a count of ten or more. Read coverage stops 3 residues before the CDR3 terminus; the germline J gene supplies the remainder. The gene calls are TRBV18 and TRBJ1-6, with D possibly TRBD1 on 5 matching bases. There are 14 residues in the CDR3. Trimming left V 5 bases short and J 5 bases short, with 10 bases between. Looked up from germline, CDR1 is KGHSH and CDR2 is LQKENI. The covered CDR3 bases are TGTGCCAGCTCATTTCAAGGGGATAATTCACCC. It encodes CASSFQGDNSP. The CDR3 in full is CASSFQGDNSPLHF.

This clone was seen ten or more times. The read finishes 3 residues shy of the CDR3 end, and the germline J gene is used to complete it. This rearrangement joins TRBV29-1 to TRBJ2-1; 14 bases map to TRBD2. CDR3 length: 13 amino acids. Germline V lookup: CDR1 SQVTM, CDR2 ANQGSEA. The covered CDR3 bases are TGCATAGGCGGGACTAGCGGGAGTGATGAG. Translating gives CIGGTSGSDE. The entire CDR3 protein reads CIGGTSGSDEQFF.

This clone has ten or more counts. The read ends 3 residues before the CDR3 terminus; that terminus is restored from the germline J gene. This chain connects TRBV19 to TRBJ2-1; TRBD2 aligns across 8 bases. The CDR3 has 15 amino acids. Germline V CDR1 and CDR2: LNHDA, SQIVND (reference sequence). Trimming at V came to 3 bases and at J to 4 bases, leaving 5 bases not matched to a gene. The CDR3 loop reads CASSISSGPYNEQFF. The CDR3 DNA, read in part, is TGTGCCAGTAGTATTTCTAGCGGGCCTTACAATGAG.

In its sample, this clone was seen many times. Here the CDR3 reads CSARDQKKRGYHEQFF. CDR3 DNA, as far as it was read: TGCAGTGCTAGAGATCAGAAGAAGCGGGGTTATCATGAG. This chain uses TRBV20-1 with TRBJ2-1, with 7 bases identical to TRBD2. The missing CDR3 end, 3 residues past where the read stops, is filled in from the germline J gene. V lost 0 bases and J lost 8; bases outside the gene matches: 13. The germline V gene has CDR1 DFQATT and CDR2 SNEGSKA (reference sequence). CDR3 size: 16 residues.

This clone has ten or more counts. The CDR3 end is not reached by the read, which stops 3 residues before it; the germline J gene fills it in. The rearrangement joins TRBV11-2 to TRBJ2-3, with 8 bases lining up with TRBD1. The CDR3 loop spans 15 amino acids. In germline, CDR1 is SGHAT, CDR2 FQNNGV. V shed 3 bases, J shed 0 bases, and the junction held 2 bases outside the gene matches. The DNA read from the CDR3 is TGTGCCAGCAGCTTCCGGGACAGGAGCACAGATACG. Protein product: CASSFRDRSTDT. The whole CDR3 is CASSFRDRSTDTQYF.

This clone was seen at least ten times. The read ends 3 residues shy of where the CDR3 ends; the end is completed using the germline J gene. This chain uses TRBV20-1 with TRBJ1-2, with 9 bases fitting TRBD1. Germline loops: CDR1 DFQATT, CDR2 SNEGSKA (reference sequence). The V segment lost 7 bases and the J segment 4 bases; nucleotides outside the gene matches: 7. This CDR3 contains 13 residues. CDR3 sequence reads: CSGWDRDGYGYTF. The CDR3 bases that were read are TGCAGTGGGTGGGACAGGGATGGCTATGGC.

This clone was counted ten times or more. The sequence runs out 3 residues before the end of the CDR3; the remainder is reconstructed from the germline J gene. The V gene is TRBV10-3, the J gene TRBJ2-2; D may be TRBD2 (5 bases). Trimming cost V 6 bases and J 4 bases, with 12 bases left between them. The CDR3 consists of 14 residues. Germline CDR1 is ENHRY and CDR2 is SYGVKD. The sequenced CDR3 bases are TGTGCCATCAGAGGGTCCAGCGGCACCGGGGAG. It is translated as CAIRGSSGTGE. The whole CDR3 sequence reads CAIRGSSGTGELFF.

The sample holds many counts of this clone. The CDR3 goes on 3 residues after the read ends, and that part is filled in from the germline J gene. The chain is built from TRBV11-3 and TRBJ2-5, with D tentatively TRBD2 (6 bases). The V end was cut by 5 bases, the J end by 5 bases, with 15 bases between. This CDR3 has 14 amino acids. CDR1 is SGHNT, CDR2 YENEEA, per germline. CDR3 residues: CASSPGGPGETQYF. CDR3 bases read: TGTGCCAGCAGCCCCGGAGGGCCCGGTGAGACC.

In this sample, this clone turned up many times. Incomplete CDR3 DNA: TGTGCCAGCAGTTCCCTGACTAGCGTCACAGATACC. It yields the protein CASSSLTSVTDT. The whole CDR3 sequence reads CASSSLTSVTDTYTF. The V gene is TRBV6-2 or TRBV6-3, the J gene TRBJ1-2; D is ambiguous. The read ends 3 residues before the CDR3 terminus; that terminus is restored from the germline J gene. Germline V gene lookup returns CDR1 MNHEY and CDR2 SVGEGT. The CDR3 runs to 15 residues.

Many counts were recorded for this clone. The CDR3 end falls 3 residues outside the read, so it is completed with the germline J gene. The genes are TRBV19 and TRBJ1-1, with 7 positions matching TRBD1. The CDR3 length is 12 residues. Germline loops: CDR1 LNHDA, CDR2 SQIVND (reference sequence). The DNA read from the CDR3 is TGTGCCAGTAGTCCGACAGGGTTAAGA. Its translation: CASSPTGLR. The CDR3 in full is CASSPTGLRAFF.

This clone has ten or more counts. Read data end 3 residues before the CDR3 end; the end is taken from the germline J gene. This chain links TRBV20-1 with TRBJ1-1; D unclear. CDR3 length: 14 residues. Germline V gene data show CDR1 as DFQATT and CDR2 as SNEGSKA (reference sequence). V shed 2 bases and J shed 1 base, with 11 bases lying between them. CDR3 DNA (partial): TGCAGTGCTAGACTTGTTCAGAAGAACACTGAA. As protein: CSARLVQKNTE. The whole CDR3 sequence reads CSARLVQKNTEAFF.